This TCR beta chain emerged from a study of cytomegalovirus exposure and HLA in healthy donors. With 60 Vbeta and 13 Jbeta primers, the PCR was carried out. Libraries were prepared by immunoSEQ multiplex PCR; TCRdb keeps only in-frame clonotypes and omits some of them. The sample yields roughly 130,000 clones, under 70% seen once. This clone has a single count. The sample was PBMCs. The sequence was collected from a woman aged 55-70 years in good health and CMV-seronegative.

The CDR3, as DNA: TGTGCCAGCAGCTTAGGGGGAGCGGGGGGTTCCTACAATGAGCAGTTCTTC. It yields the protein CASSLGGAGGSYNEQFF. The chain combines TRBV7-2 with TRBJ2-1, with TRBD2 matching 9 bases. The V gene end was trimmed by 1 base and the J gene end by 1 base; junction bases not matched to a gene: 5. In germline, CDR1 is SGHTA, CDR2 FQGNSA. The CDR3 has 17 amino acids.